This T cell receptor beta chain was documented in a study of OX40 agonist ivuxolimab in advanced cancers. Study overall: The eligibility criteria allowed prior anti-PD-1, anti-PD-L1 or anti-CTLA-4 therapy, and approximately 40% had some.

V was clipped by 0 bases and J by 1 base, with 13 bases between them. The germline V gene encodes CDR1 SQVTM and CDR2 ANQGSEA. The CDR3 loop spans 16 amino acids. The sampling schedule covered blood at baseline, cycle 4 day 1, and cycle 7 day 1. Method: immunoSEQ multiplex PCR; TCRdb's copy keeps in-frame clones and lacks some. Of roughly 50,000 clones listed, 85% to 90% are singletons. The rearrangement uses TRBV29-1 and TRBJ1-3, with unresolved D. The material was CD4+ or CD8+ T cells sorted from blood, obtained in a trial of the OX40 agonist ivuxolimab. The sequence came from an adult with an advanced solid tumor such as melanoma, head and neck, liver or kidney cancer. The chain's CDR3 is CSVEDFRVNSGNTIYF. The CDR3 DNA is TGCAGCGTTGAAGACTTCCGGGTTAATTCTGGAAACACCATATATTTT.